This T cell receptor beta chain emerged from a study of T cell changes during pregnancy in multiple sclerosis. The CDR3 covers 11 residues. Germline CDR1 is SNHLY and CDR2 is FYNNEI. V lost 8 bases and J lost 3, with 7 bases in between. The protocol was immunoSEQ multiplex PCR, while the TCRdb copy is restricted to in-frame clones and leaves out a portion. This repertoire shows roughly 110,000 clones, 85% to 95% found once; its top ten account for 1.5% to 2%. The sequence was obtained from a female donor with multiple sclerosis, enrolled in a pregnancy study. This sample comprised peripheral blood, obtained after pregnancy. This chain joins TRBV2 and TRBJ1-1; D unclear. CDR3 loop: CASGRDTEAFF. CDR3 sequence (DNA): TGTGCCAGCGGGAGGGACACTGAAGCTTTCTTT.